This record concerns one TCR beta chain sequence. These data are taken from a study of blood T cell repertoires in COVID-19. Turning to the study itself: Sources were T cells, B-cell-depleted T cells, or PBMCs; the material itself was cDNA or gDNA.

As handled by the study authors: Nucleated cell number was recorded as an estimate derived from reference gene primer amplification. Using immunoSEQ multiplex PCR, the repertoire was profiled, and TCRdb retains in-frame clones only, with some absent. The D gene and trimming were derived from the DNA, and the V and J assignments and clone size from that table. The data hold about 200,000 clones, with 70% to 90% observed a single time. The J segment lost 1 base and the V segment lost 3 bases, leaving 5 bases of the junction unmatched. The CDR3 consists of 15 residues. Germline CDR1 is MNHNS and CDR2 is SASEGT.

The sequenced sample consisted of peripheral blood. The chain carries TRBV6-1 and TRBJ1-2, with 7 bases lining up with TRBD1. This sequence was found in a man aged 60 to 69 with active or convalescent COVID-19. CDR3 DNA sequence: TGTGCCAGCAGTGATAGGACAGGATATAACTATGGCTACACCTTC. It is translated as CASSDRTGYNYGYTF.